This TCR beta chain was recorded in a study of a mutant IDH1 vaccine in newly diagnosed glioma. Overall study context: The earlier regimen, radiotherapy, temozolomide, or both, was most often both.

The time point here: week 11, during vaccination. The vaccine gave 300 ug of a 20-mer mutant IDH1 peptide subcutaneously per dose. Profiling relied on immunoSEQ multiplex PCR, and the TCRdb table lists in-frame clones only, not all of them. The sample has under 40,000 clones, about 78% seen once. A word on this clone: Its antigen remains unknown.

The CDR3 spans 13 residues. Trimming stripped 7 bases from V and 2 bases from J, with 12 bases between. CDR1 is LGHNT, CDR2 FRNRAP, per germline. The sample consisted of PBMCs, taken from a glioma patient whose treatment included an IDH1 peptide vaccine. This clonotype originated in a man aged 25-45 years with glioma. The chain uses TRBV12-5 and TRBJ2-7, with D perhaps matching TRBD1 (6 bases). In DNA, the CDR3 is TGTGCTAGTGCTTGGGACAACGCCTACGAGCAGTACTTC. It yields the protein CASAWDNAYEQYF.